This paragraph reports one T cell receptor beta chain. The antigen remains undetermined. This sample is drawn from a study of cytomegalovirus exposure and HLA in healthy donors. General study results and limits: Reportedly, fewer N-insertions than the approximately 680-donor mean appeared in an Asian-associated ancestry cluster in a later analysis. The authors later found TCR association rates varying by HLA locus, with DRB1 most and HLA-C fewest. An analysis that was carried out later associated 16,000 or so TCR beta sequences with HLA alleles at 0.05 false discovery rate. Among TCR beta chains of equal frequency, HLA-associated ones were more clonally expanded in a later analysis.

The PCR employed 60 Vbeta primers together with 13 Jbeta primers. The table came from immunoSEQ multiplex PCR; TCRdb's copy has only in-frame clones and leaves some out. The sample consists of about 100,000 clones, roughly three quarters of them appearing once. Germline V gives CDR1 SGDLS, CDR2 YYNGEE. This CDR3 is 15 amino acids long. V gave up 0 bases and J gave up 7 bases, with 14 bases separating them. The TCR was taken from a woman aged 45-65 years in good health and CMV-seropositive. Material for sequencing was PBMCs. The rearrangement uses TRBV9 and TRBJ2-1, with D possibly matching TRBD1 (5 bases). CDR3 in DNA: TGTGCCAGCAGCGTAGATCAGGGATTGAGGAATGAGCAGTTCTTC. Translation gives CASSVDQGLRNEQFF.